This T cell receptor beta chain originates from a study of regulatory T cells in long-lasting Graves disease. This CDR3 has 15 amino acids. Germline CDR1 and CDR2: MDHEN and SYDVKM. Trimming removed 5 bases from V and 7 bases from J; junction bases left unmatched: 9. Time point indicated: persistent/refractory GD, antithyroid drugs over 5 years with positive TRAb. Making the TCR library involved RNA that had been extracted from PBMCs. Both iRepertoire HTBI primers and Arm-PCR of CDR3 regions were used to build the TCR beta libraries. TCRdb re-derived calls from the multiplex PCR reads in MiXCR, one entry per CDR3 protein. The sample carries around 460,000 distinct CDR3 sequences, roughly 22% recorded once. This clonotype turned up a few times.

This specimen was peripheral blood mononuclear cells (PBMCs), taken when the disease was refractory, from a patient treated with antithyroid drugs. The chain uses TRBV28 and TRBJ1-5, with TRBD1 matching over 9 bases. The TCR originated in a female donor with Graves disease. CDR3 loop: CASSPWTGDGQPQHF. In DNA, the CDR3 is TGTGCCAGCAGTCCGTGGACAGGGGATGGACAGCCCCAGCATTTT. Looking up the rest from reference TRBV28 and TRBJ1-5 gives the full variable domain: DVKVTQSSRYLVKRTGEKVFLECVQDMDHENMFWYRQDPGLGLRLIYFSYDVKMKEKGDIPEGYSVSREKKERFSLILESASTNQTSMYLCASSPWTGDGQPQHFGDGTRLSIL.